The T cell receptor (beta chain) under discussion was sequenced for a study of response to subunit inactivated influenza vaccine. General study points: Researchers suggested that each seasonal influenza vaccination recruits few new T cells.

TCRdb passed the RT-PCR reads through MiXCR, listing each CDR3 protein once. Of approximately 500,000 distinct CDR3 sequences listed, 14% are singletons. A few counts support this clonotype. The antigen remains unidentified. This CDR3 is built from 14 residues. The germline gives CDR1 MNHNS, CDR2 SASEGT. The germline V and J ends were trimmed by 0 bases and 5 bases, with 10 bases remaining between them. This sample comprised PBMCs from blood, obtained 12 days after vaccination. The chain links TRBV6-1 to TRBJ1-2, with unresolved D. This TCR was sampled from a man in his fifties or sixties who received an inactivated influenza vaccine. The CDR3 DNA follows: TGTGCCAGCAGTGAAGCGACACAAACTTATGGCTACACCTTC. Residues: CASSEATQTYGYTF.